This T cell receptor (beta chain) was identified in a study of regulatory and conventional T cells in RAG deficiency. Genomic DNA came from blood conventional CD4+ T cells gated CD25-low CD127-high. V dropped 7 bases and J dropped 2 bases, with 15 bases sitting between them. The germline V gene encodes CDR1 LNHDA and CDR2 SQIVND (reference sequence). The CDR3 is 15 residues long. This table comes from immunoSEQ multiplex PCR, and its TCRdb copy is limited to in-frame clones, with some not included. The data show some 21,000 clones, approximately 93% seen once. Another study also made use of these data, one on regulatory T cells. That investigation notes: Amplification used 52 TRBV primers and 13 TRBJ primers.

The specimen was CD4+ T cells sorted from blood. The TCR originated in a human donor in good health. This sequence joins TRBV19 and TRBJ1-5; D gene uncertain. CDR3 nucleotide sequence: TGTGCCAGTACCAACGTGGGTTCAGGCAATCAGCCCCAGCATTTT. Translating gives CASTNVGSGNQPQHF.